Reported below is one T cell receptor (beta chain). Antigen specificity is unknown. These data are taken from a study of T cell responses to AZD1222 COVID-19 vaccine. Study-level points and caveats: Baseline antibody screening turned up just six or seven seropositive AZD1222 recipients.

Sequencing used immunoSEQ multiplex PCR; TCRdb keeps in-frame clones, though not all of them. The data show 100,000 or so clones, 80% to 90% seen once. Germline CDR1 and CDR2: MNHEY and SMNVEV (reference sequence). This CDR3 has 14 residues. V shed 5 bases, J shed 4 bases, and the junction held 4 bases outside the gene matches. This sample comprised peripheral blood, obtained on day 0 of AZD1222 vaccination. The origin of this receptor is an adult in good health. V is TRBV27 and J is TRBJ2-2; 7 bases agree with TRBD2. CDR3 amino acids: CASSGLVSTGELFF. In DNA form, the CDR3 reads TGTGCCAGCAGTGGACTAGTGAGCACCGGGGAGCTGTTTTTT.